This TCR beta chain was profiled in a study of blood T cells in healthy people across ages. The CDR3 length is 18 residues. The germline gives CDR1 MNHEY, CDR2 SVGAGI. Trimming took 4 bases from V and 2 from J; bases not matched to a gene: 15. The use of a sample-barcoded 5' primer and a J-beta primer mix characterized a second PCR of 7 to 11 cycles. TCRdb itself ran the 5' RACE reads through MiXCR, one entry per CDR3 protein. Seen here are roughly 550,000 distinct CDR3 sequences, around 24% observed once, and the top ten hold approximately 8.7%. Caucasian, healthy and from Russia, the donors were aged between about 6 and 90. Another study also made use of these data, one on T cells of mothers and their children. That paper notes: From each mother came over 9.5 million TCR beta CDR3 reads, and from each child came roughly 2.9 million. Mother-child pairs who were related displayed a slightly higher overlap than unrelated pairs, a difference that was non-significant.

The sequence derives from a boy aged 10-17 years in good health. The chain combines TRBV6-5 with TRBJ2-3, with 7 bases lining up with TRBD1. Sequencing was done on a sample of blood. The CDR3 bases are TGTGCCAGCAGTTGCTCACGACAGGGTCCATTCTCCACAGATACGCAGTATTTT. This sequence encodes CASSCSRQGPFSTDTQYF.